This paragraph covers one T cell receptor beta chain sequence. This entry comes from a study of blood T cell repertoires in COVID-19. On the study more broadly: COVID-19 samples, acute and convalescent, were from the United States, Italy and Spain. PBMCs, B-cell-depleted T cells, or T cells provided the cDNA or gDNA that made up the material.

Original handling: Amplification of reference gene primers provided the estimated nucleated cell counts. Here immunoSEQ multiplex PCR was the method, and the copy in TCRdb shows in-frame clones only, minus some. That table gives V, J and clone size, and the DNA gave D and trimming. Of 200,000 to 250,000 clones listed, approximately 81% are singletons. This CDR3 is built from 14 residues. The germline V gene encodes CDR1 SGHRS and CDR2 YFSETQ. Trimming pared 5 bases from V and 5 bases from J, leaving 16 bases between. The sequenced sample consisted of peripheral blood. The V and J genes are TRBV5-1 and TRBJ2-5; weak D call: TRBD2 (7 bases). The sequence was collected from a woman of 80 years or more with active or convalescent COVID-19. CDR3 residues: CASSPKGGVETQYF. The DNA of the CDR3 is TGCGCCAGCAGTCCTAAGGGGGGGGTTGAGACCCAGTACTTC.